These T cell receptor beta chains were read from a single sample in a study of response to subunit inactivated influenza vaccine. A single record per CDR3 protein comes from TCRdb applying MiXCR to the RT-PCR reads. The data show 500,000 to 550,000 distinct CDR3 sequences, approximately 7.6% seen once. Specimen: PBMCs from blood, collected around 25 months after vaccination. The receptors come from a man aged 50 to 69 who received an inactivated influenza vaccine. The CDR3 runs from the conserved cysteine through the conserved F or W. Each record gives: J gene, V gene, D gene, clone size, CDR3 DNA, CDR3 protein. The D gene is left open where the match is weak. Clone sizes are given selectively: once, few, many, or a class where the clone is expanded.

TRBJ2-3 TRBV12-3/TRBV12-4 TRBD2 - TGTGCCAGCAGCCACGGACTAGAAACAGATACGCAGTATTTT CASSHGLETDTQYF
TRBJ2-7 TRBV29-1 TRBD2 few TGCAGCGTTGATAAGGCTAGCGGGGACTACGAGCAGTACTTC CSVDKASGDYEQYF
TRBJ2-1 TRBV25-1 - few TGTGCCAGCAGGAGGGGGTATGAGCAGTTCTTC CASRRGYEQFF
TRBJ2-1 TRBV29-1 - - TGCAGCGCTGACAGGGAGGTCTACAATGAGCAGTTCTTC CSADREVYNEQFF
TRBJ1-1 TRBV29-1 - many TGCAGCGTTGGGCGGGGATTGAACACTGAAGCTTTCTTT CSVGRGLNTEAFF
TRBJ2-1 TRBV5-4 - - TGTGCCAGCAGCTCTGGGGGACAATGGCAGTTCTTC CASSSGGQWQFF
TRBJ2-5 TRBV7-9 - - TGTGCCAGCAGCTTAGGGGAGATCCAAGAGACCCAGTACTTC CASSLGEIQETQYF
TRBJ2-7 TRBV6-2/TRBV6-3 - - TGTGCCAGCAGTGTTCTTCAGGGGGGTGAGCAGTACTTC CASSVLQGGEQYF
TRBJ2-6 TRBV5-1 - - TGCGCCAGCAGCTTGGCCCCGCAAGGGGCCAACGTCCTGACTTTC CASSLAPQGANVLTF
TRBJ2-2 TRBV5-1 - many TGCGCCAGCAGCTTAACAGCGACGAACACCGGGGAGCTGTTTTTT CASSLTATNTGELFF
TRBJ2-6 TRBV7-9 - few TGTGCCAGCAGCTCCCAGGGTGCCAACGTCCTGACTTTC CASSSQGANVLTF
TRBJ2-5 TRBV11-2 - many TGTGCCAGCAGCCAAGGTTTGCAAGAGACCCAGTACTTC CASSQGLQETQYF
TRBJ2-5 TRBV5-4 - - TGTGCCAGCAGCTCCCGGGAAAGCCAGTACTTC CASSSRESQYF
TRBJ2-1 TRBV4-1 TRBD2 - TGCGCCAGCAGCCCGTTACAACTAGCGGGGTTTACGAATGAGCAGTTCTTC CASSPLQLAGFTNEQFF
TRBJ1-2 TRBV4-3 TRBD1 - TGCGCCAGCAGCTTCCTCGGACAGGGAAACTATGGCTACACCTTC CASSFLGQGNYGYTF
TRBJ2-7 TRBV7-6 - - TGTGCCAGCAGCCCTATCGGGGGGCCAGCCTACGAGCAGTACTTC CASSPIGGPAYEQYF
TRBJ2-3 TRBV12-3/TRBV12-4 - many TGTGCCAGCAGCCTGGGTGGCGCTAGCACAGATACGCAGTATTTT CASSLGGASTDTQYF
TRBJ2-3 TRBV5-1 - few TGCGCCAGCAGCTTGGGTGGAGCCGCAGATACGCAGTATTTT CASSLGGAADTQYF
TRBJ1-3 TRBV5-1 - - TGCGCCAGCAGCTTGGAGGGCACTAGATTCTCTGGAAACACCATATATTTT CASSLEGTRFSGNTIYF
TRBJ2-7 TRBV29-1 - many TGCAGCGTTGAAGACTCACTCTCCTACGAGCAGTACTTC CSVEDSLSYEQYF
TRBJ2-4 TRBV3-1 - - TGTGCCAGCAGCCAAGAGGCACAGGGAAACATTCAGTACTTC CASSQEAQGNIQYF
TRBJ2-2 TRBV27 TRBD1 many TGTGCCAGCAGTTTATGGGGACAGGGGTTGACCGGGGAGCTGTTTTTT CASSLWGQGLTGELFF
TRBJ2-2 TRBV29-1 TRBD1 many TGCAGCGTTGAAGATCCGGACAGGCCCAATAGGGAGCTGTTTTTT CSVEDPDRPNRELFF
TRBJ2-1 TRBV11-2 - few TGTGCCAGCAGCTTAGGCGCCAGGCGGTACAATGAGCAGTTCTTC CASSLGARRYNEQFF